This T cell receptor beta chain appears in the sequencing data of a study of technical replicates of blood from a handful of donors. V lost 3 bases and J lost 8; bases outside the gene matches: 9. This CDR3 comprises 15 residues. Germline V CDR1 and CDR2: SGHAT, FQNNGV. TCRdb keeps only in-frame clones here, not all; method: immunoSEQ multiplex PCR. The sample has 60,000 to 90,000 clones, over 95% seen once; the top ten hold roughly 0.24%. This clone appeared once. The material sequenced was T cells isolated from PBMCs. This TCR came from a human donor in good health. The V gene is TRBV11-2, the J gene TRBJ1-4, with 7 bases aligning to TRBD1. This CDR3 reads CASSLTGSATEKLFF. CDR3 in DNA: TGTGCCAGCAGCTTGACAGGGTCTGCGACCGAAAAACTGTTTTTT.